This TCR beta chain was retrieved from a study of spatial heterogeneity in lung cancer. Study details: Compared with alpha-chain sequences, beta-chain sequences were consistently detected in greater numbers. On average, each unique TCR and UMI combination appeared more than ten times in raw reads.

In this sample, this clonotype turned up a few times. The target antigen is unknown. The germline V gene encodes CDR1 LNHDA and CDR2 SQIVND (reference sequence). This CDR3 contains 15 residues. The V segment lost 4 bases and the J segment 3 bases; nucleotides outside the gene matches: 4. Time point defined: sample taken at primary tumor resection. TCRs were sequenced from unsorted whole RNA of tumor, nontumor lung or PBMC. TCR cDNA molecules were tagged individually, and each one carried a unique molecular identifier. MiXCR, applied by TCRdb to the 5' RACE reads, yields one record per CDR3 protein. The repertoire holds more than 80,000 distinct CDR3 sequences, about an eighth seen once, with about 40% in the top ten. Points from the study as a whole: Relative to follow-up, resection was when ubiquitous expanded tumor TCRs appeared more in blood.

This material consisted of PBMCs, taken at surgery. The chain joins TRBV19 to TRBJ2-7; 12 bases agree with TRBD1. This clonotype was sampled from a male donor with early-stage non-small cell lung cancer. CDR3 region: CASSRGQGAIYEQYF. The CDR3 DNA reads TGTGCCAGTAGTAGGGGACAGGGGGCGATCTACGAGCAGTACTTC.